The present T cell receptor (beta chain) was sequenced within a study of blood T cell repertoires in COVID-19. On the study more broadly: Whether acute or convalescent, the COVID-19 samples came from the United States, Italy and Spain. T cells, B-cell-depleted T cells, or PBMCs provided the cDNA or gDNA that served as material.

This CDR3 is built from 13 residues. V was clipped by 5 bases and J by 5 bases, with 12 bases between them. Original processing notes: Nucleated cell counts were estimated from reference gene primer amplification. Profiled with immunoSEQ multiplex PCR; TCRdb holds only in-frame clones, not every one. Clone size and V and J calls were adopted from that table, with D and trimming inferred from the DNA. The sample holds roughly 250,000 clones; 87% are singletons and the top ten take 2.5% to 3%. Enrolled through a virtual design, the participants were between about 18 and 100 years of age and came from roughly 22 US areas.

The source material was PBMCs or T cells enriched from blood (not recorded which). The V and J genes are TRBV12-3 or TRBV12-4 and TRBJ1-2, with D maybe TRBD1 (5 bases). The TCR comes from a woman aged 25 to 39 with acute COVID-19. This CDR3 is CASSLGTSYGYTF. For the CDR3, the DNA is TGTGCCAGCAGTCTAGGGACTTCTTATGGCTACACCTTC.